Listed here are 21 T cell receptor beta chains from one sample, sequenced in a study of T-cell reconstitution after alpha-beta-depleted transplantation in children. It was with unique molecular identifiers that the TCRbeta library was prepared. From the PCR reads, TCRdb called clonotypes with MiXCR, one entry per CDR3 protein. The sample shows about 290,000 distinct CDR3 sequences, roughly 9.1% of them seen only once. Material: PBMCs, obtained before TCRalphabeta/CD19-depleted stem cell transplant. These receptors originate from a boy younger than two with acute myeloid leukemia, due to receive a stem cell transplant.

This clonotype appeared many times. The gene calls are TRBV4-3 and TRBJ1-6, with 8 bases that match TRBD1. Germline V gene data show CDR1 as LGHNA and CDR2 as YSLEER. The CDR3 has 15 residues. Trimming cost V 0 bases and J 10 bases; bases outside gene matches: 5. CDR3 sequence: CASSQEGQGHSPLHF. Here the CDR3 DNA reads TGCGCCAGCAGCCAAGAAGGACAGGGACACTCACCCCTCCACTTT.

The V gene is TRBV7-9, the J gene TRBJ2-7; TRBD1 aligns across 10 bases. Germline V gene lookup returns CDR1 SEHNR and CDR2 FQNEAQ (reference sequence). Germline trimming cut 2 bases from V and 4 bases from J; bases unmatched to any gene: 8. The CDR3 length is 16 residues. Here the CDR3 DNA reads TGTGCCAGCAGCTTACTCTTGACAGGGGGCGGATACGAGCAGTACTTC. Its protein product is CASSLLLTGGGYEQYF.

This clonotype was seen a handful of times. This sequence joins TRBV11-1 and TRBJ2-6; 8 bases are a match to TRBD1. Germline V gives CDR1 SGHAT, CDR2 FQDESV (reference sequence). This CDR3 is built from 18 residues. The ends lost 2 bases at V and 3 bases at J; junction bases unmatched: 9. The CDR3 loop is CASSLKDRVSLGANVLTF. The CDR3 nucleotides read TGTGCCAGCAGCTTAAAGGACAGGGTCTCTCTTGGGGCCAACGTCCTGACTTTC.

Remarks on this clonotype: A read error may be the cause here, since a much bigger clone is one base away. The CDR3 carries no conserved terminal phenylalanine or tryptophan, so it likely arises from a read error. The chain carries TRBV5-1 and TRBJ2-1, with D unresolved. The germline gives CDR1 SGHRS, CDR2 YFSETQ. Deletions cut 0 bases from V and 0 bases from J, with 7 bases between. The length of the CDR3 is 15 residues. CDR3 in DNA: TGCGCCAGCAGCTTGGGACTGAACTCCTACAATGAGCAGTTCGTC. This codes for CASSLGLNSYNEQFV.

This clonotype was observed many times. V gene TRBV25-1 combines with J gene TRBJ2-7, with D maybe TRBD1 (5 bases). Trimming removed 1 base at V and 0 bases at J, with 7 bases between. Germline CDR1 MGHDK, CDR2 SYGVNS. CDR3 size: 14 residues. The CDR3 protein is CASSEFDSSYEQYF. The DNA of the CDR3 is TGTGCCAGCAGTGAATTCGACAGCTCCTACGAGCAGTACTTC.

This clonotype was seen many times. Written as DNA, the CDR3 is TGTGCCAGCAGTTTAAGGGTTCCCTATGGCTACACCTTC. Translating gives CASSLRVPYGYTF. The genes are TRBV12-3 or TRBV12-4 and TRBJ1-2, with D hard to call. V was pared by 2 bases and J by 4 bases, with 8 bases between. CDR3 size: 13 residues.

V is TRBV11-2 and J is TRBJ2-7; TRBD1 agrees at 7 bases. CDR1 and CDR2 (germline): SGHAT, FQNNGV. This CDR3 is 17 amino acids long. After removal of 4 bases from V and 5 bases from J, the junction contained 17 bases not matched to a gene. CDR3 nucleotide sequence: TGTGCCAGCAGCTCGAGACAGGGCGGCTCCGAGAAAGACGAGCAGTACTTC. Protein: CASSSRQGGSEKDEQYF.

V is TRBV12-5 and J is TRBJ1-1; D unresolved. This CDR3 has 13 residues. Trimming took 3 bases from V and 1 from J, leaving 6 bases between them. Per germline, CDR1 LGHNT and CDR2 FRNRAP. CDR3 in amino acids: CASGFLGNTEAFF. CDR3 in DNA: TGTGCTAGTGGTTTCTTGGGGAACACTGAAGCTTTCTTT.

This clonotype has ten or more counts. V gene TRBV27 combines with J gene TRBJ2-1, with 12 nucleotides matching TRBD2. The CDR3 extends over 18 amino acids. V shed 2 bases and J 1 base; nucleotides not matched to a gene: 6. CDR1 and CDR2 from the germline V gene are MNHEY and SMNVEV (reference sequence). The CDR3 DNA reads TGTGCCAGCAGTTTACGGCTAGCGGGAGGGGGGTCCTACAATGAGCAGTTCTTC. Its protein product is CASSLRLAGGGSYNEQFF.

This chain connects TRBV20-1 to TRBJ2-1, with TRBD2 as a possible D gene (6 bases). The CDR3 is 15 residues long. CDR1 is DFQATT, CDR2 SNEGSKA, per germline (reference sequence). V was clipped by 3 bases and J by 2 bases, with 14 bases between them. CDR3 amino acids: CSASIPGTPYNEQFF. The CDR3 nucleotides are TGCAGTGCTAGTATCCCGGGGACTCCCTACAATGAGCAGTTCTTC.

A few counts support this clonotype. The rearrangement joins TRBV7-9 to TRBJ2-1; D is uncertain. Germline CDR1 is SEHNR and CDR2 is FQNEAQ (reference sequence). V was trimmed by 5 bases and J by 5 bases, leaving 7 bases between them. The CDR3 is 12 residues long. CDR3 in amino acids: CASSRRDNEQFF. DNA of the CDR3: TGTGCCAGCAGCCGCCGGGACAATGAGCAGTTCTTC.

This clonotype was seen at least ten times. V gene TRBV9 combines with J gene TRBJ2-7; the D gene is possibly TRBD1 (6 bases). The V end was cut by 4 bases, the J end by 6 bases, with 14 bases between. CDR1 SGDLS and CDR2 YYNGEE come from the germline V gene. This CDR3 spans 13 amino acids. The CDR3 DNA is TGTGCCAGCAGCCTAAACAGGGCGAGCGAGCAGTACTTC. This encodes CASSLNRASEQYF.

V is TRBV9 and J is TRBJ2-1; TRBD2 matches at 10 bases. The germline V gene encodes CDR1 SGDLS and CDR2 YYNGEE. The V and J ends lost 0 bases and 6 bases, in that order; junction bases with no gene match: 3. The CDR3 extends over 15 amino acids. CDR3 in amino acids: CASSVGSGGVNEQFF. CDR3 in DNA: TGTGCCAGCAGCGTAGGGAGCGGGGGGGTCAATGAGCAGTTCTTC.

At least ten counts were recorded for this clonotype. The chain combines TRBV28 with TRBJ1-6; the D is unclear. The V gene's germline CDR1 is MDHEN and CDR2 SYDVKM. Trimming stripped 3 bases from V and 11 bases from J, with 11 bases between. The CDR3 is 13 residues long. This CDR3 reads CASSFRPRAPLHF. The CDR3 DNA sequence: TGTGCCAGCAGTTTTAGACCCCGGGCACCCCTCCACTTT.

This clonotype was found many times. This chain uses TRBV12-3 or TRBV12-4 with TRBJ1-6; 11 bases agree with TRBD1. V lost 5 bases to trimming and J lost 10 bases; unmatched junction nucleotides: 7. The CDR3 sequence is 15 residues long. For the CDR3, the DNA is TGTGCCAGCAGTCTAAGGACAGGGGGCAGCTCACCCCTCCACTTT. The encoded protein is CASSLRTGGSSPLHF.

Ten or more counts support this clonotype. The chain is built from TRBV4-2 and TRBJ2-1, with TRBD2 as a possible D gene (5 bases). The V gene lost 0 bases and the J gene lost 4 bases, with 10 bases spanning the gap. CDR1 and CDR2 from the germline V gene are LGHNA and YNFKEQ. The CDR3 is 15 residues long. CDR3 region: CASSQDGGQYNEQFF. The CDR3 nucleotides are TGTGCCAGCAGCCAAGATGGAGGCCAGTACAATGAGCAGTTCTTC.

The CDR3 is CASSQDRFNEQFF. The DNA of the CDR3 is TGTGCCAGCAGCCAAGATAGGTTCAATGAGCAGTTCTTC. The chain has TRBV3-1 and TRBJ2-1; D not resolved. The CDR3 runs to 13 residues. V was cut by 0 bases and J by 6 bases, with 6 bases left in between. CDR1 and CDR2 from the germline V gene are LGHDT and YNNKEL (reference sequence).

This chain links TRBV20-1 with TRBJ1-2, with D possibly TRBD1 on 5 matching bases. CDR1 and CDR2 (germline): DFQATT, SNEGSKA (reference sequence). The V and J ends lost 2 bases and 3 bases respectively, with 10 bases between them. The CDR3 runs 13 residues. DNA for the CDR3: TGCAGTGCTAGACAGGGCGACCACTATGGCTACACCTTC. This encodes CSARQGDHYGYTF.

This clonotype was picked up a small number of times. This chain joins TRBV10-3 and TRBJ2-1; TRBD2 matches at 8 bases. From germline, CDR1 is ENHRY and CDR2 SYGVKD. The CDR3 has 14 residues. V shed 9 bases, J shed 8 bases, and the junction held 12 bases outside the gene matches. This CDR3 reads CAITMRGVLDEQFF. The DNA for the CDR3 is TGTGCCATTACCATGCGGGGGGTCTTAGATGAGCAGTTCTTC.

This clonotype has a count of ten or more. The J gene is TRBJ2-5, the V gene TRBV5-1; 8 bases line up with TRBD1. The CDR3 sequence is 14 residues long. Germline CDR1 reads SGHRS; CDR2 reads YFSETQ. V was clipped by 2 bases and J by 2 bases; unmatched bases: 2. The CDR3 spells CASSFYRGQETQYF. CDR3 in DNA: TGCGCCAGCAGCTTTTACAGGGGGCAAGAGACCCAGTACTTC.

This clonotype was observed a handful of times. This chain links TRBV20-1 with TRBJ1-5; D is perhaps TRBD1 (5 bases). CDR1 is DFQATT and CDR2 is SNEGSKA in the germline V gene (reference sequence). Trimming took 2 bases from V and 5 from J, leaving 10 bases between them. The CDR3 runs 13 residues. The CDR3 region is CSARKDTYQPQHF. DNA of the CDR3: TGCAGTGCTAGAAAGGACACCTATCAGCCCCAGCATTTT.